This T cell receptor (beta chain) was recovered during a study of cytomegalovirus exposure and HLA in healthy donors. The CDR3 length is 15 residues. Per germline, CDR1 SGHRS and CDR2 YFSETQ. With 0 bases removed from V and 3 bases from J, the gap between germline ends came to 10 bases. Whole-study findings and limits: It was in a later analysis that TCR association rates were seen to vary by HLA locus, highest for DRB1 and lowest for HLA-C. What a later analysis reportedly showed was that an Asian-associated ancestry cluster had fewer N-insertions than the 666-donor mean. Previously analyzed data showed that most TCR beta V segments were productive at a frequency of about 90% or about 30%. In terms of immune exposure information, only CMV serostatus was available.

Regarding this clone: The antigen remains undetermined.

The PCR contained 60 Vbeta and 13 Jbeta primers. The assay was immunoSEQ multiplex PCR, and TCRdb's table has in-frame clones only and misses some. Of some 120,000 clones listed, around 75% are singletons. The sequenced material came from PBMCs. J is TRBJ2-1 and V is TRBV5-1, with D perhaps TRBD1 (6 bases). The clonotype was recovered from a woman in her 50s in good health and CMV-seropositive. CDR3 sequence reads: CASSLDRAHYNEQFF. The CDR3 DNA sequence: TGCGCCAGCAGCTTGGACAGGGCGCACTACAATGAGCAGTTCTTC.